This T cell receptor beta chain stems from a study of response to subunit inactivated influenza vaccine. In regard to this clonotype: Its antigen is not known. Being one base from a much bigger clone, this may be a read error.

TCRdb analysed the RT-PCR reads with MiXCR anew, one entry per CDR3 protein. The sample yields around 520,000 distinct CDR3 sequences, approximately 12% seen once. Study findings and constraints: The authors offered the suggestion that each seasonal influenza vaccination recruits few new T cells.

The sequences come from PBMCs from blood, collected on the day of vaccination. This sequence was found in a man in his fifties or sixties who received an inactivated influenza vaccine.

CDR3 coding DNA: TGCGCCAGCAGCCGCGGGCGATGGGAATCAAGGAACACTGAAGCTTTCTTT. Translation: CASSRGRWESRNTEAFF. The rearrangement uses TRBV5-1 and TRBJ1-1; D is uncertain. The CDR3 contains 17 residues. Looked up from germline, CDR1 is SGHRS and CDR2 is YFSETQ. The V gene lost 4 bases and the J gene lost 1 base, with 20 bases spanning the gap.